Presented here are 8 T cell receptor beta chains from one specimen sequenced in a study of T cell responses to AZD1222 COVID-19 vaccine. Only in-frame clones appear in the TCRdb table, and some are missing; sequencing was by immunoSEQ multiplex PCR. The repertoire holds about 81,000 clones, with around 84% as singletons. This sample comprised peripheral blood, obtained 28 days after the second AZD1222 dose. These receptors were taken from an adult who received the AZD1222 COVID-19 vaccine.

This clone appeared once. The V gene is TRBV6-5, the J gene TRBJ1-3; D ambiguous. Per germline, CDR1 MNHEY and CDR2 SVGAGI. CDR3 length: 14 amino acids. V lost 7 bases, J lost 0 bases, and 10 bases lay in between. CDR3 residues: CASNRAGSGNTIYF. In DNA form, the CDR3 reads TGTGCCAGCAACCGAGCAGGCTCTGGAAACACCATATATTTT.

The chain employs TRBV5-1 and TRBJ2-7; 7 bases map to TRBD2. V shed 0 bases, J shed 3 bases, and the junction held 6 bases outside the gene matches. The CDR3 is made up of 15 amino acids. Germline loops: CDR1 SGHRS, CDR2 YFSETQ. In DNA, the CDR3 is TGCGCCAGCAGCTTGGTGGCGGGAGAAAACTACGAGCAGTACTTC. Amino acids: CASSLVAGENYEQYF.

This chain links TRBV5-1 with TRBJ2-5, with 12 bases that match TRBD2. Trimming removed 6 bases from V and 5 bases from J; junction bases left unmatched: 17. The CDR3 covers 18 residues. Germline values: CDR1 SGHRS, CDR2 YFSETQ. CDR3 in DNA: TGCGCCAGCACCCCCCGGCCGGGACTAGCGGGTTCGTGGGAGACCCAGTACTTC. It yields the protein CASTPRPGLAGSWETQYF.

The V gene is TRBV7-6, the J gene TRBJ2-7; TRBD2 matches 8 bases. From germline, CDR1 is SGHVS and CDR2 FNYEAQ. V was clipped by 7 bases and J by 6 bases; unmatched bases: 14. This CDR3 region has 15 residues. The CDR3 nucleotides are TGTGCCAGCACCCTGACCGAGCGGGAGAATGGCGAGCAGTACTTC. Its translation is CASTLTERENGEQYF.

V and J are TRBV5-5 and TRBJ1-1; the match to TRBD1 covers 8 bases. V shed 4 bases, J shed 0 bases, and the junction held 11 bases outside the gene matches. The germline V gene has CDR1 SGHKS and CDR2 YYEKEE (reference sequence). This CDR3 comprises 17 residues. CDR3 loop: CASSKLDRVVVNTEAFF. The CDR3 DNA reads as TGTGCCAGCAGCAAATTGGACAGGGTGGTTGTGAACACTGAAGCTTTCTTT.

The chain couples TRBV18 to TRBJ2-4; either TRBD1 or TRBD2 may fit D (6 bases each). The CDR3 runs to 16 residues. The ends were cut back, 4 bases at V and 6 bases at J, with 19 bases in the middle. Germline V gives CDR1 KGHSH, CDR2 LQKENI. CDR3 sequence reads: CASSRFPPKGGNIQYF. In DNA, the CDR3 is TGTGCCAGCTCACGATTCCCACCAAAGGGGGGAAACATTCAGTACTTC.

This chain connects TRBV30 to TRBJ1-4; unclear D gene. Germline values: CDR1 GTSNPN, CDR2 SVGIG (reference sequence). Deletions cut 0 bases from V and 4 bases from J, with 9 bases between. The CDR3 loop spans 14 amino acids. This CDR3 is CAWSVGSNNEKLFF. The CDR3 nucleotides read TGTGCCTGGAGTGTGGGTAGCAATAATGAAAAACTGTTTTTT.

The chain uses TRBV28 and TRBJ2-7, with D possibly matching TRBD1 (6 bases). The CDR3 spans 13 residues. Germline values: CDR1 MDHEN, CDR2 SYDVKM. V lost 10 bases and J 5 bases, leaving 18 bases between the germline ends. The CDR3 reads CATARGLPHEQYF. Here the CDR3 DNA reads TGTGCCACCGCCAGGGGCCTCCCCCACGAGCAGTACTTC.